A selection of T cell receptor beta chains follows, all from one sample in a study of CD8 T cells in Susac syndrome. TCRdb re-analysed the immunoSEQ multiplex PCR reads in MiXCR, keeping a single row per CDR3 protein. The table records 95,000 to 150,000 distinct CDR3 sequences, 85% to 95% of them present only once. Material: CD8+ T cells from PBMCs. These receptors all stem from a human donor with Susac syndrome. Each CDR3 is given with its conserved first and last residue. D genes are given only for firm matches. Clone size is not always given. Where it is, it says once, few, many or a class for expanded clones.

d_gene: TRBD1
v_gene: TRBV19
abundance: NA
j_gene: TRBJ1-5
CDR3nt: TGTGCCAGTAGTATGGGACAGGCTGGTCAGCCCCAGCATTTT
CDR3aa: CASSMGQAGQPQHF

d_gene: NA
v_gene: TRBV9
abundance: NA
j_gene: TRBJ1-2
CDR3nt: TGTGCCAGCAGCGTAATAGATGGGGCTAACTATGGCTACACCTTC
CDR3aa: CASSVIDGANYGYTF

d_gene: NA
v_gene: TRBV21-1
abundance: NA
j_gene: TRBJ2-4
CDR3nt: TGTGCCAGCACCAAAGACAGTCCCTCGCTAGCCAAAAACATTCAGTACTTC
CDR3aa: CASTKDSPSLAKNIQYF

d_gene: NA
v_gene: TRBV20-1
abundance: NA
j_gene: TRBJ2-5
CDR3nt: TGCAGTGCTACCCATCCGGAGTGGCGGTACCAAGAGACCCAGTACTTC
CDR3aa: CSATHPEWRYQETQYF

d_gene: NA
v_gene: TRBV19
abundance: once
j_gene: TRBJ1-4
CDR3nt: TGTGCCAGTAGCCTCGGGACGTTCGAAAAACTGTTTTTT
CDR3aa: CASSLGTFEKLFF

d_gene: NA
v_gene: TRBV29-1
abundance: NA
j_gene: TRBJ1-2
CDR3nt: TGCAGCGTTGTCGTCAGTACAGCCTATGGCTACACCTTC
CDR3aa: CSVVVSTAYGYTF

d_gene: NA
v_gene: TRBV29-1
abundance: NA
j_gene: TRBJ2-6
CDR3nt: TGCAGCGTTGAACGGGACTCTGGGGCCAACGTCCTGACTTTC
CDR3aa: CSVERDSGANVLTF

d_gene: NA
v_gene: TRBV21-1
abundance: NA
j_gene: TRBJ2-7
CDR3nt: TGTGCCAGCTCGGGGATTTCGGTATACTACGAGCAGTACTTC
CDR3aa: CASSGISVYYEQYF

d_gene: NA
v_gene: TRBV11-2
abundance: NA
j_gene: TRBJ2-7
CDR3nt: TGTGCCAGCGGCAGGGGTGGGCCCTCGGTCGAGCAGTACTTC
CDR3aa: CASGRGGPSVEQYF

d_gene: TRBD2
v_gene: TRBV9
abundance: NA
j_gene: TRBJ2-7
CDR3nt: TGTGCCAGCAACAAGGGGCGGGGGACTTTCGACGAGCAGTACTTC
CDR3aa: CASNKGRGTFDEQYF

d_gene: TRBD1
v_gene: TRBV27
abundance: few
j_gene: TRBJ2-5
CDR3nt: TGTGCCAGCAGCCAAGAGGGACAGGGGGAGACCCAGTACTTC
CDR3aa: CASSQEGQGETQYF

d_gene: NA
v_gene: TRBV6-6
abundance: NA
j_gene: TRBJ2-5
CDR3nt: TGTGCCAGCAGTTTTACGGACATCCAAGAGACCCAGTACTTC
CDR3aa: CASSFTDIQETQYF

d_gene: NA
v_gene: TRBV18
abundance: NA
j_gene: TRBJ2-1
CDR3nt: TGTGCCAGCTCACCACAATTGGGTTCCGACCCCCCGAGCTCCTACAATGAGCAGTTCTTC
CDR3aa: CASSPQLGSDPPSSYNEQFF

d_gene: TRBD2
v_gene: TRBV15
abundance: NA
j_gene: TRBJ2-3
CDR3nt: TGTGCCACCAGCCTCCCCCCGGGAGGGCAGGCAGATACGCAGTATTTT
CDR3aa: CATSLPPGGQADTQYF

d_gene: NA
v_gene: TRBV9
abundance: NA
j_gene: TRBJ2-4
CDR3nt: TGTGCCAGCAGCGTAGGAGTCAGGGATGCTCTAGCCAAAAACATTCAGTACTTC
CDR3aa: CASSVGVRDALAKNIQYF

d_gene: NA
v_gene: TRBV4-1
abundance: NA
j_gene: TRBJ2-1
CDR3nt: TGCGCCAGCAGCCAAGCTACAGGTTCGGGCCGAAATGAGCAGTTCTTC
CDR3aa: CASSQATGSGRNEQFF

d_gene: NA
v_gene: TRBV27
abundance: NA
j_gene: TRBJ2-2
CDR3nt: TGTGCCAGCAGTCCAGGGTCCGGGGAGCTGTTTTTT
CDR3aa: CASSPGSGELFF

d_gene: TRBD2
v_gene: TRBV4-1
abundance: NA
j_gene: TRBJ2-5
CDR3nt: TGCGCCAGCAGCCAGACTAGCGGAGAAGAGACCCAGTACTTC
CDR3aa: CASSQTSGEETQYF

d_gene: NA
v_gene: TRBV5-8
abundance: NA
j_gene: TRBJ2-7
CDR3nt: TGTGCCAGCAGTCCTGTTCGGGGGTCCTACGAGCAGTACTTC
CDR3aa: CASSPVRGSYEQYF

d_gene: TRBD1
v_gene: TRBV12-3/TRBV12-4
abundance: NA
j_gene: TRBJ2-7
CDR3nt: TGTGCCAGCAGTCTCACCGGGACAGGGGGCTCCTACGAGCAGTACTTC
CDR3aa: CASSLTGTGGSYEQYF

d_gene: NA
v_gene: TRBV9
abundance: NA
j_gene: TRBJ2-1
CDR3nt: TGTGCCAGCAGCGTAGTTGATGGGGATGAGCAGTTCTTC
CDR3aa: CASSVVDGDEQFF

d_gene: NA
v_gene: TRBV10-3
abundance: NA
j_gene: TRBJ2-5
CDR3nt: TGTGCCATCAGTGAGGTCGGCCAAGAGACCCAGTACTTC
CDR3aa: CAISEVGQETQYF

d_gene: NA
v_gene: TRBV13
abundance: NA
j_gene: TRBJ2-5
CDR3nt: TGTGCCAGCAGCTTACAGGGGACCCAAGAGACCCAGTACTTC
CDR3aa: CASSLQGTQETQYF

d_gene: NA
v_gene: TRBV5-4
abundance: NA
j_gene: TRBJ2-7
CDR3nt: TGTGCCAGCAGCCCCGGGACTCAAAGCTCCTACGAGCAGTACTTC
CDR3aa: CASSPGTQSSYEQYF

d_gene: NA
v_gene: TRBV20-1
abundance: once
j_gene: TRBJ1-1
CDR3nt: TGCAGTGCTAGGGGGGCACAGAGATATTGGGCTTTCTTT
CDR3aa: CSARGAQRYWAFF

d_gene: NA
v_gene: TRBV29-1
abundance: NA
j_gene: TRBJ1-1
CDR3nt: TGCAGCGTTGGCGAGGGGGGAGCTTTCTTT
CDR3aa: CSVGEGGAFF

d_gene: TRBD1
v_gene: TRBV6-5
abundance: once
j_gene: TRBJ2-5
CDR3nt: TGTGCCAGCAGTACAACAGGGGGCTACCAAGAGACCCAGTACTTC
CDR3aa: CASSTTGGYQETQYF

d_gene: NA
v_gene: TRBV3-1
abundance: NA
j_gene: TRBJ2-5
CDR3nt: TGTGCCAGCAGCCCGGACAGTCCCAGGGAGACCCAGTACTTC
CDR3aa: CASSPDSPRETQYF

d_gene: NA
v_gene: TRBV5-1
abundance: once
j_gene: TRBJ2-7
CDR3nt: TGCGCCAGCAGAGCGGAGGGGGCAGTCCACGAGCAGTACTTC
CDR3aa: CASRAEGAVHEQYF